The 19 T cell receptor beta chains below were found in one sample sequenced in a study of shared clonotypes between healthy human individuals. Profiled with immunoSEQ multiplex PCR; TCRdb holds only in-frame clones, not every one. The sample lists about 2,500,000 clones, approximately 92% occurring once. Sequencing used naive CD4+ T cells sorted from blood. This sample's subset: CD45RA+ positively selected. Receptor source: a man aged 18 to 29 in good health.

CDR3 sequence reads: CASSETGRSTDTQYF. As DNA, the CDR3 is TGTGCCAGCAGTGAGACAGGGAGAAGCACAGATACGCAGTATTTT. This chain joins TRBV2 and TRBJ2-3; TRBD1 agrees at 7 bases. The CDR3 spans 15 residues. The junction had 3 bases not matched to a gene; V was cut back by 3 bases and J by 0 bases. Germline assignment: CDR1 SNHLY and CDR2 FYNNEI.

This chain joins TRBV7-2 and TRBJ2-7; no firm D call. The V and J ends lost 1 base and 2 bases respectively, with 12 bases between them. This CDR3 contains 15 residues. The germline CDR1 and CDR2 sequences are SGHTA and FQGNSA. CDR3 in amino acids: CASSLEGYGAYEQYF. The CDR3 DNA sequence: TGTGCCAGCAGCTTAGAAGGGTATGGTGCCTACGAGCAGTACTTC.

As regards this clone: This same CDR3 is encoded by further DNA sequences in the sample. The V and J genes are TRBV18 and TRBJ2-7; 7 bases map to TRBD1. Germline CDR1 reads KGHSH; CDR2 reads LQKENI. After removal of 0 bases from V and 5 bases from J, the junction contained 1 base not matched to a gene. This CDR3 spans 13 amino acids. CDR3 DNA sequence: TGTGCCAGCTCACCACCAACAGGGGACGAGCAGTACTTC. This sequence encodes CASSPPTGDEQYF.

This CDR3 reads CASSATIPGLLSYEQYF. Here the CDR3 DNA reads TGCGCCAGCAGCGCCACTATACCGGGACTGCTCTCCTACGAGCAGTACTTC. V and J are TRBV5-1 and TRBJ2-7; tentative D call: TRBD2 (6 bases). V was shortened by 4 bases and J by 0 bases, with 20 bases between the two germline ends. Germline V gene sequence: CDR1 SGHRS, CDR2 YFSETQ. CDR3 length: 17 residues.

Concerning this clone itself: Other DNA sequences in the sample encode the same CDR3. The V and J genes are TRBV18 and TRBJ1-1; D unresolved. The germline CDR1 and CDR2 sequences are KGHSH and LQKENI. The CDR3 totals 13 residues. The V end lost 1 base, the J end lost 4 bases, and 7 bases lay between the germline ends. CDR3 loop: CASSPQGLTEAFF. The CDR3 bases are TGTGCCAGCTCACCACAGGGCCTCACTGAAGCTTTCTTT.

This CDR3 reads CASSFLTPPGPWGETQYF. CDR3 DNA sequence: TGTGCCAGCAGCTTCCTTACCCCGCCCGGGCCTTGGGGGGAGACCCAGTACTTC. This chain links TRBV7-2 with TRBJ2-5; tentatively, D is TRBD1 or TRBD2 (5 bases each). Trimming took off 3 bases at V and 5 bases at J, with 25 bases between the two ends. Looked up from germline, CDR1 is SGHTA and CDR2 is FQGNSA. The CDR3 is 18 amino acids.

Note on this clone: The sample contains more than one DNA sequence encoding this CDR3. The chain uses TRBV5-1 and TRBJ2-3; 8 bases fit TRBD2. Germline CDR1 reads SGHRS; CDR2 reads YFSETQ. The CDR3 contains 16 residues. The V and J ends lost 0 bases and 0 bases, in that order; junction bases with no gene match: 3. CDR3 sequence (DNA): TGCGCCAGCAGCTTGGGAGCGGGAGCCAGCACAGATACGCAGTATTTT. Its translation: CASSLGAGASTDTQYF.

The chain recombines TRBV7-9 with TRBJ1-1, with D uncertain. The germline V and J ends were trimmed by 3 bases and 11 bases, with 13 bases remaining between them. This CDR3 spans 12 amino acids. From germline, CDR1 is SEHNR and CDR2 FQNEAQ (reference sequence). As DNA, the CDR3 is TGTGCCAGCAGCTTGAAGTTGGGTGTGGCTTTCTTT. Translated, it gives CASSLKLGVAFF. The entire variable domain, with the rest obtained from reference TRBV7-9 and TRBJ1-1, is as follows: DTGVSQNPRHKITKRGQNVTFRCDPISEHNRLYWYRQTLGQGPEFLTYFQNEAQLEKSRLLSDRFSAERPKGSFSTLEIQRTEQGDSAMYLCASSLKLGVAFFGQGTRLTVV.

The chain couples TRBV7-8 to TRBJ1-2, with D tentatively TRBD1 (5 bases). This CDR3 has 16 amino acids. The germline CDR1 and CDR2 sequences are SGHVS and FQNEAQ. The V gene lost 0 bases and the J gene lost 0 bases, with 11 bases spanning the gap. The CDR3 nucleotides read TGTGCCAGCAGCTTAGCACCGTGGACAACTAACTATGGCTACACCTTC. This codes for CASSLAPWTTNYGYTF.

The rearrangement links TRBV5-1 to TRBJ2-2; tentatively, D is TRBD2 (6 bases). Germline lookup yields CDR1 SGHRS and CDR2 YFSETQ. Trimming removed 3 bases at V and 8 bases at J, with 20 bases between. This CDR3 comprises 16 residues. The CDR3 nucleotides read TGCGCCAGCAGCTCTGGACTACTAGCCGTCCCTGGGGAGCTGTTTTTT. Protein sequence: CASSSGLLAVPGELFF.

This chain links TRBV9 with TRBJ1-3; D ambiguous. The CDR3 has 17 amino acids. CDR1 is SGDLS and CDR2 is YYNGEE in the germline V gene. Trimming pared 0 bases from V and 4 bases from J, leaving 17 bases between. The CDR3 DNA sequence: TGTGCCAGCAGCGTAGACGGGCTAGGGAGTGGGGGAAACACCATATATTTT. Protein sequence: CASSVDGLGSGGNTIYF.

The chain couples TRBV19 to TRBJ1-1, with D unresolved. Trimming left V 5 bases short and J 0 bases short, with 13 bases between. This CDR3 is 15 amino acids long. Germline V gives CDR1 LNHDA, CDR2 SQIVND (reference sequence). CDR3 DNA: TGTGCCAGTAGTTCCCTTCTGGGTCTGAACACTGAAGCTTTCTTT. Protein product: CASSSLLGLNTEAFF.

The genes are TRBV7-9 and TRBJ2-7; no reliable D call. Germline lookup yields CDR1 SEHNR and CDR2 FQNEAQ (reference sequence). The CDR3 consists of 16 residues. Trimming left V 1 base short and J 3 bases short, with 16 bases between. The CDR3 spells CASSLGGGLGVYEQYF. The CDR3 coding sequence is TGTGCCAGCAGCTTAGGTGGCGGATTAGGAGTCTACGAGCAGTACTTC.

Remarks on this clone: The sample has other DNA sequences that encode this CDR3 too. V usage is TRBV7-2 and J usage is TRBJ1-1; TRBD1 might be the D (5 bases). V lost 3 bases, J lost 1 base, and 9 bases lay in between. The germline CDR1 and CDR2 sequences are SGHTA and FQGNSA. This CDR3 spans 14 amino acids. CDR3 sequence: CASSFGAGNTEAFF. As DNA, the CDR3 is TGTGCCAGCAGCTTTGGGGCGGGGAACACTGAAGCTTTCTTT.

This rearrangement joins TRBV6-5 to TRBJ2-7; D ambiguous. Germline values: CDR1 MNHEY, CDR2 SVGAGI. The ends were cut back, 6 bases at V and 0 bases at J, with 15 bases in the middle. The CDR3 consists of 15 residues. CDR3 protein: CASSLSVEGSYEQYF. In DNA, the CDR3 is TGTGCCAGCAGCCTCTCTGTTGAAGGCTCCTACGAGCAGTACTTC.

Note on this clone: Other DNA sequences in the same sample also yield this CDR3. V gene TRBV29-1 combines with J gene TRBJ1-3; no reliable D call. The germline V gene has CDR1 SQVTM and CDR2 ANQGSEA. The CDR3 covers 12 residues. V was shortened by 6 bases and J by 0 bases, with 6 bases between the two germline ends. The CDR3 here is CSVESSGNTIYF. CDR3 nucleotide sequence: TGCAGCGTCGAGAGCTCTGGAAACACCATATATTTT. The full variable domain, in which reference TRBV29-1 and TRBJ1-3 provide the parts outside the CDR3, is SAVISQKPSRDICQRGTSLTIQCQVDSQVTMMFWYRQQPGQSLTLIATANQGSEATYESGFVIDKFPISRPNLTFSTLTVSNMSPEDSSIYLCSVESSGNTIYFGEGSWLTVV.

The chain combines TRBV27 with TRBJ1-3; D call uncertain. Germline CDR1 and CDR2: MNHEY and SMNVEV (reference sequence). Trimming shortened V by 4 bases and J by 0 bases, and 10 bases separated the two germline ends. The CDR3 runs 15 residues. CDR3 sequence: CASSSSLYSGNTIYF. In DNA form, the CDR3 reads TGTGCCAGCAGTTCCTCATTATACTCTGGAAACACCATATATTTT.

The chain recombines TRBV4-2 with TRBJ1-5; no definite D call. CDR3 length equals 17 residues. V lost 0 bases to trimming and J lost 3 bases, with 15 bases between them. The V gene's germline CDR1 is LGHNA and CDR2 YNFKEQ. In DNA, the CDR3 is TGTGCCAGCAGCCAAGATCAGACCCAACCTTTCAATCAGCCCCAGCATTTT. Translated: CASSQDQTQPFNQPQHF.

DNA of the CDR3: TGTGCCAGTAGTACTACGTGGGGGGCGCAGGGTCAGCCCCAGCATTTT. This codes for CASSTTWGAQGQPQHF. The gene calls are TRBV19 and TRBJ1-5, with D maybe TRBD1 (6 bases). The germline V and J ends were trimmed by 4 bases and 6 bases, with 19 bases remaining between them. The CDR3 is 16 residues long. Germline CDR1 LNHDA, CDR2 SQIVND (reference sequence). The complete variable domain, with remaining parts taken from reference TRBV19 and TRBJ1-5, reads DGGITQSPKYLFRKEGQNVTLSCEQNLNHDAMYWYRQDPGQGLRLIYYSQIVNDFQKGDIAEGYSVSREKKESFPLTVTSAQKNPTAFYLCASSTTWGAQGQPQHFGDGTRLSIL.